This T cell receptor beta chain was sequenced in a study of CD8 T cells in Susac syndrome. The overall study: When blood was collected, patients with Susac syndrome were therapy-naive, were taking corticosteroids, or were receiving intravenous immunoglobulin alone.

Study observations and caveats: By the study's own acknowledgment, its TCR sequencing and HLA analysis included relatively few individuals.

Worth noting for this clonotype: Its target is unknown.

The CDR3 extends over 13 amino acids. Germline CDR1 SQVTM, CDR2 ANQGSEA. The ends lost 6 bases at V and 2 bases at J; junction bases unmatched: 3. A quantity of roughly 0.5 to 1 ug RNA underwent reverse transcription using random hexamers. In TCRdb, the immunoSEQ multiplex PCR reads were re-called with MiXCR into one record per CDR3 protein. Here the sample spans 150,000 to 200,000 distinct CDR3 sequences, around 94% being singletons. High-throughput TCR beta sequencing covered peripheral CD8+ and CD4+ T cells. The chain carries TRBV29-1 and TRBJ2-2; 7 bases fit TRBD1. This TCR was recovered from a human donor with Susac syndrome. Sequenced sample: CD4+ T cells from PBMCs. The CDR3 reads CSVRDSNTGELFF. The CDR3 DNA follows: TGCAGCGTCCGGGACAGCAACACCGGGGAGCTGTTTTTT.